The TCR beta chain described here comes from a study of cytomegalovirus exposure and HLA in healthy donors (dated by TCRdb to about 2017). Background for the entire study: An earlier analysis of several hundred of the donors reported 250 to 300 Gb of sequence data and some 120 million unique TCR beta sequences from roughly 200 million T cells. About 310 gigabases of sequencing data and some 85 million unique TCR sequences were included in an early release covering about 620 HLA-typed donors. Of the roughly 400 genotyped donors, about 84% fell in the genetic ancestry cluster associated with self-reported Caucasian donors. The study was designed to test whether signatures of past pathogen exposure could be identified by cataloging public T cell receptors. The T cell repertoires of 700 or so subjects were profiled by immunosequencing and related to cytomegalovirus serostatus. Along with the approximately 650-subject first cohort, a separate validation cohort of some 130 different subjects was used. High-throughput TCR immunosequencing, statistical association of individual TCRs with disease status, and machine learning were combined to predict cytomegalovirus infection status. To study patterns of TCR occurrence, a later analysis re-analyzed previously published TCR beta repertoires from 666 donors and added high-resolution HLA genotyping. Rather than using new phenotypic data, the later analysis identified candidate immune exposures from TCR beta sequences and from how often those sequences occurred across donors. To decide whether each TCR beta V gene segment behaved as functional or pseudogenic, an earlier analysis of over 500 of the donors relied on high-throughput TCR beta sequencing. Donor age, sex, ethnicity and CMV serostatus were compiled alongside the repertoire data. A later genetic analysis used genome-wide SNP genotypes for about 65% of the 666 donors, treating that subset as a discovery cohort. Every repertoire in the discovery cohort had been generated on one and the same sequencing platform. Class I and class II HLA loci were covered by the typing at four-digit resolution. The number of donors typed differed by locus, with about 629-630 for A, B, C, DRB1 and DQB1, around 500 for DQA1, 606 for DPA1, and around 460 for DPB1. Because of strong linkage in the cohort, roughly five DR-DQ haplotypes were treated as single units for association and clustering. Across around 400 genotyped donors of the cohort, an average of about 200,000 unique TCR beta nucleotide sequences per donor were sequenced, and about a sixth of those sequences were non-productive.

This clone was observed a single time. Its antigen specificity is not known. The record has no base qualities; no much larger clone is one base away. The investigation overall reported the following: Only TCR beta chains were sequenced in this cohort, and the absence of alpha or paired-chain data limited detectable features. CMV serostatus was the only immune exposure information available for the cohort. A later analysis associated 16,951 TCR beta sequences with specific HLA alleles at a false discovery rate of 0.05. Because some donors lacked HLA typing at each locus, the association tests relied only on the typed subset. A few of the identified cytomegalovirus-associated TCR beta chains were confirmed in vitro to be specific for cytomegalovirus antigens. While some public TCRs were present in many individuals, most TCR sequences turned up only very rarely across donors. Assigning TCR associations to individual alleles was difficult when HLA alleles, especially DR and DQ, strongly co-occurred. The presence/absence analyses assumed that sequencing depth was roughly uniform across donors, and that assumption may not be true. It was suggested by the authors that the approach could potentially be generalized to other disease states and immunological phenotypes. According to a later analysis, most CMV-associated TCR beta chains appeared to be HLA-restricted, and the HLA associations seemed to be driven largely by CMV exposure. In a later genetic analysis, fewer N-insertions in productive TCRs were reported among donors in an Asian-associated ancestry cluster than the 666-donor mean. A further reported finding was that TCR beta sequences accurately predicted the HLA-A and HLA-B alleles for most subjects in the first cohort. The study gave a list of 150 to 200 TCR beta chains associated with cytomegalovirus. In an earlier analysis of a few hundred of the donors, most TCR beta V segments were observed in productive rearrangements about 87% or about 30% of the time, broadly matching IMGT annotations. Because counts were too low, fewer than 20 rarely observed V segments, including chromosome 9 orphons, were excluded from the earlier analysis of roughly 580 of the donors. According to a later analysis, TCR association rates differed among HLA loci, with DRB1 alleles showing the most associated TCRs and HLA-C alleles showing the fewest. Compared with equally common non-associated chains, HLA-associated TCR beta chains in a later analysis were more clonally expanded and had lower generation probabilities. A later genetic analysis associated a missense DCLRE1C variant with V-gene and J-gene trimming of TCR beta chains, and an independent cohort replicated the association. Cytomegalovirus status was reported to be diagnosed by the classifier with high specificity and sensitivity in both the original and validation cohorts. In a later analysis, several top co-occurrence clusters were reported to appear linked to parvovirus B19, influenza, CMV and Epstein-Barr virus. Correlated functional status among segregating V segments might reflect linkage disequilibrium, but an unknown experimental factor could not be ruled out. The sequencing pipeline was judged likely to have produced a cluster of highly shared sequence variants as a technical artifact. Some IMGT-functional V segments, including TRBV6-2 and TRBV6-3, could not be told apart with the 87-base-pair reads, so those segments were excluded.

The method was the immunoSEQ multiplex PCR assay. For the multiplex PCR, a mixture combining 60 forward primers for TCR Vbeta segments and 13 reverse primers for TCR Jbeta segments was used. Amplification of the CDR3 region of rearranged TCR beta genes was performed with a multiplex PCR assay on genomic DNA. On the Illumina HiSeq System, the amplified TCR beta libraries were sequenced as 87-base-pair reads. Per the authors' processing: In a later analysis, roughly 80 million unique TCR beta chains were counted across the roughly 700 repertoires, and approximately 11 million of these chains were shared by at least two donors. Raw reads were error-corrected and collapsed into unique sequences with a nearest-neighbor algorithm that merged closely related sequences to remove PCR and sequencing errors. V, D and J gene segments were assigned by aligning CDR3 sequences to IMGT reference sequences. Each retained sequence needed at least a six-nucleotide match to both a V gene segment and a J gene segment. Rearrangements were called productive when the CDR3 lacked stop codons and stayed in frame with V and J; all others were non-productive. CDR3 was defined according to IMGT convention as the region running from the second conserved V-encoded cysteine to the conserved J-encoded phenylalanine. Sequences without an unambiguous match to a single V gene segment were excluded from the earlier analysis of approximately 560 of the donors. An earlier analysis of approximately 590 of the donors called V segments functional above 56.7% productive rearrangements and segregating when the between-donor standard deviation exceeded 5%. A statistical classification framework was built to diagnose cytomegalovirus status from the catalog of TCR beta chain sequences. In a later analysis, TCR nucleotide sequences were compared against IMGT/GENE-DB human TR gene sequences so that V and J genes could be assigned. In a later analysis, CDR3 sequences and most-parsimonious VDJ recombination scenarios were assigned using the TCRdist pipeline. In a later analysis, each TCR beta chain was defined by its CDR3 amino acid sequence together with its V-gene family, and reads lacking a unique V-gene family were excluded. To address suspected cross-contamination and a sequencing artifact, a later analysis removed over 500 highly shared, low-generation-probability nucleotide sequences. For each public chain, a later analysis derived a clonal expansion index from normalized ranks of inferred template counts within each repertoire. In a later analysis, generation probabilities were computed with a VDJ recombination model fitted to out-of-frame rearrangements, and the resulting probabilities were checked against IGoR. Hypergeometric tests were used in a later analysis to score TCR-TCR, TCR-HLA and TCR-CMV co-occurrence, with a repertoire-size bias correction applied to the TCR pairs. In a later analysis, false discovery rates were estimated by permuting HLA or CMV assignments 20 times. In a later analysis, co-occurring TCRs were grouped with DBSCAN, and TCRdist sequence similarity was added when clustering was performed within HLA-allele-positive subsets. Repertoires with fewer than 30,000 or more than 120,000 public chains, plus five repertoires with anomalous nucleotide sharing, were excluded from co-occurrence clustering. In TCRdb, the immuneACCESS table is reduced to in-frame sequences with V and J assigned. These tables do not hold every clone; where another copy was compared, an unresolved V gene accounts for under half, and the others remain unexplained. D and trimming come from the DNA, and the V and J calls and clone size come from that table. The sample has 140,000 or so clones on record, approximately 72% of them singletons. The top ten clonotypes cover approximately 6.5% of the sample.

From the cysteine through the phenylalanine, the CDR3 covers 15 amino acids. Here the CDR3 DNA is all that survives: 45 bases in frame from base 1. The germline V gene encodes CDR1 MNHEY and CDR2 SVGAGI. V is trimmed back by 2 bases and J by 7 bases, and the junction contains 5 bases that no gene match accounts for. The cohort comprised some 730 healthy bone marrow donors. Cohort members were all nominally healthy when sampled, although unrecorded immune exposures were likely present. The donor was CMV seronegative and belonged to the group of more than 300 seronegative cohort members. A peripheral blood sample was provided by each donor, and peripheral blood mononuclear cells were used for TCR beta sequencing. Genomic DNA was extracted from the blood cell samples with the Qiagen DNeasy Blood Extraction Kit.

The receptor was derived from a woman aged 60-75 years in good health and CMV-seronegative. Material for sequencing was PBMCs. The chain is assembled from TRBV6-5 and TRBJ1-6, with 7 junctional bases fitting TRBD1. For the CDR3, the sequence is CASSYQGGKNSPLHF. The DNA is TGTGCCAGCAGTTACCAGGGGGGAAAAAATTCACCCCTCCACTTT.